The 15 T cell receptor beta chains reported below all come from one sample, sequenced in a study of cytomegalovirus exposure and HLA in healthy donors. A multiplex PCR was run with 60 Vbeta primers and 13 Jbeta primers. Assay used: immunoSEQ multiplex PCR; TCRdb lists only in-frame clones, some missing. The listing records some 34,000 clones. Sequences were obtained from PBMCs. These receptors all stem from a middle-aged man in good health and CMV-seronegative.

The chain couples TRBV19 to TRBJ2-3; tentative D call: TRBD2 (6 bases). The V gene lost 8 bases and the J gene lost 2 bases, with 14 bases spanning the gap. CDR1 is LNHDA, CDR2 SQIVND, per germline (reference sequence). This CDR3 is 14 amino acids long. The CDR3 spells CASSTSRYTDTQYF. CDR3 nucleotides: TGTGCCAGTTCAACTAGCAGGTACACAGATACGCAGTATTTT.

The genes are TRBV15 and TRBJ2-2, with TRBD1 matching 7 bases. Trimming at V came to 6 bases and at J to 4 bases, leaving 5 bases not matched to a gene. This CDR3 comprises 14 residues. CDR1 and CDR2 from the germline V gene are LNHNV and YYDKDF (reference sequence). This CDR3 is CATRGTAVTGELFF. In DNA form, the CDR3 reads TGTGCCACCAGGGGGACAGCGGTCACCGGGGAGCTGTTTTTT. The full variable domain, in which reference TRBV15 and TRBJ2-2 provide the parts outside the CDR3, is DAMVIQNPRYQVTQFGKPVTLSCSQTLNHNVMYWYQQKSSQAPKLLFHYYDKDFNNEADTPDNFQSRRPNTSFCFLDIRSPGLGDTAMYLCATRGTAVTGELFFGEGSRLTVL.

The rearrangement links TRBV4-1 to TRBJ2-7; D is ambiguous. The germline V and J ends were trimmed by 3 bases and 5 bases, with 17 bases remaining between them. The germline gives CDR1 MGHRA, CDR2 YSYEKL. CDR3 length: 15 residues. CDR3 sequence (DNA): TGCGCCAGCAGCCACCGAACAGTATCACTCCACGAGCAGTACTTC. Amino acids: CASSHRTVSLHEQYF.

The chain combines TRBV27 with TRBJ2-4, with D unresolved. CDR1 is MNHEY and CDR2 is SMNVEV in the germline V gene (reference sequence). The CDR3 length is 14 residues. With 3 bases removed from V and 12 bases from J, the gap between germline ends came to 18 bases. The CDR3 DNA reads TGTGCCAGCAGTTTGACACGCCACCACGTGGGTCAGTACTTC. It encodes CASSLTRHHVGQYF.

The rearrangement uses TRBV4-2 and TRBJ2-5; 7 bases match TRBD2. J lost 4 bases, V lost 0 bases, and 8 bases had no gene match. CDR1 is LGHNA and CDR2 is YNFKEQ in the germline V gene. The CDR3 is made up of 16 amino acids. The CDR3 sequence: CASSQEVAGGIETQYF. CDR3 sequence (DNA): TGTGCCAGCAGCCAAGAGGTAGCGGGCGGGATAGAGACCCAGTACTTC.

The V call is TRBV4-2, the J call TRBJ1-1; D gene unclear. This CDR3 comprises 16 residues. Deletions cut 1 base from V and 1 base from J, with 13 bases between. CDR1 and CDR2 from the germline V gene are LGHNA and YNFKEQ. The DNA of the CDR3 is TGTGCCAGCAGCCAAGGGGGAGGGTATCGGAACACTGAAGCTTTCTTT. As protein: CASSQGGGYRNTEAFF.

The rearrangement joins TRBV5-1 to TRBJ1-2, with D perhaps matching TRBD1 (5 bases). The CDR3 runs 16 residues. The germline V gene has CDR1 SGHRS and CDR2 YFSETQ. Between the trimmed V and J ends, which lost 4 bases and 4 bases, there was a span of 20 bases. The CDR3 region has the DNA TGCGCCAGCAGCCTCGGAACATACCAACAGGCCTATGGCTACACCTTC. The encoded protein is CASSLGTYQQAYGYTF.

Here the CDR3 DNA reads TGCGCCAGCAGCTTGGATAGACAGGGAGATACGCAGTATTTT. This gives the protein CASSLDRQGDTQYF. The V call is TRBV5-1, the J call TRBJ2-3; 7 bases align to TRBD1. The CDR3 extends over 14 amino acids. Germline assignment: CDR1 SGHRS and CDR2 YFSETQ. V gave up 0 bases and J gave up 5 bases; unmatched junction bases: 3.

V gene TRBV30 combines with J gene TRBJ2-1, with 7 positions matching TRBD2. The CDR3 runs 13 residues. The trim removed 8 bases at V and 5 bases at J, leaving 9 bases unmatched. CDR1 GTSNPN and CDR2 SVGIG come from the germline V gene (reference sequence). The DNA for the CDR3 is TGTGCCAGCCAGCGGGATCTTGACAATGAGCAGTTCTTC. Translation gives CASQRDLDNEQFF.

J is TRBJ2-3 and V is TRBV28; no reliable D call. The V and J ends lost 8 bases and 7 bases respectively, with 19 bases between them. Germline V lookup: CDR1 MDHEN, CDR2 SYDVKM. The CDR3 is 14 residues long. In DNA form, the CDR3 reads TGTGCCAGCTCTGTGCAGCCCAATAGCCATACGCAGTATTTT. Protein sequence: CASSVQPNSHTQYF. The whole variable domain, filled in from reference TRBV28 and TRBJ2-3, reads DVKVTQSSRYLVKRTGEKVFLECVQDMDHENMFWYRQDPGLGLRLIYFSYDVKMKEKGDIPEGYSVSREKKERFSLILESASTNQTSMYLCASSVQPNSHTQYFGPGTRLTVL.

This chain uses TRBV7-2 with TRBJ2-3, with TRBD2 matching over 12 bases. The CDR3 has 20 residues. Trimming cost V 0 bases and J 2 bases; bases outside gene matches: 12. Germline CDR1 and CDR2: SGHTA and FQGNSA. The CDR3 sequence: CASSLAGTSGRTVVTDTQYF. As DNA, the CDR3 is TGTGCCAGCAGCTTAGCGGGAACTAGCGGGAGGACAGTCGTCACAGATACGCAGTATTTT.

The V call is TRBV27, the J call TRBJ1-4; D not certain. V lost 5 bases, J lost 8 bases, and 18 bases lay in between. Germline-derived CDR1 and CDR2 are MNHEY and SMNVEV (reference sequence). This CDR3 has 15 amino acids. The CDR3 sequence is CASSPRLPYGEKLFF. In nucleotides, the CDR3 is TGTGCCAGCAGTCCGAGGCTCCCTTATGGGGAAAAACTGTTTTTT. Variable domain in full (rest from reference TRBV27 and TRBJ1-4): EAQVTQNPRYLITVTGKKLTVTCSQNMNHEYMSWYRQDPGLGLRQIYYSMNVEVTDKGDVPEGYKVSRKEKRNFPLILESPSPNQTSLYFCASSPRLPYGEKLFFGSGTQLSVL.

The rearrangement uses TRBV5-1 and TRBJ1-5; no firm D call. Germline-derived CDR1 and CDR2 are SGHRS and YFSETQ. V dropped 0 bases and J dropped 4 bases, with 5 bases sitting between them. This CDR3 spans 13 amino acids. The DNA for the CDR3 is TGCGCCAGCAGCTTGGACACAAATCAGCCCCAGCATTTT. Translated: CASSLDTNQPQHF.

This rearrangement joins TRBV7-3 to TRBJ1-3; D remains ambiguous. Germline V gives CDR1 SGHTA, CDR2 FQGTGA. The CDR3 runs to 14 residues. V was pared by 1 base and J by 0 bases, with 4 bases between. CDR3 protein: CASSLSSSGNTIYF. CDR3 nucleotide sequence: TGTGCCAGCAGCTTAAGCAGCTCTGGAAACACCATATATTTT.

V and J are TRBV7-2 and TRBJ2-1; tentative D call: TRBD2 (6 bases). V lost 5 bases and J lost 8, with 13 bases in between. The germline V gene has CDR1 SGHTA and CDR2 FQGNSA. The CDR3 runs 13 residues. CDR3 bases: TGTGCCAGCAGCCAACTAGCACCCCATGAGCAGTTCTTC. Its translation is CASSQLAPHEQFF.